Reported below is one T cell receptor (beta chain). Its antigen is as yet unknown. This sample was taken from a study of shared clonotypes between healthy human individuals. The donors were all Caucasian adults (living in Nashville, Tennessee). Per sorted-subset replicate PCR, input was around 200 ng DNA, representing some 30,000 T cell genomes. The assay was immunoSEQ multiplex PCR, and TCRdb's table has in-frame clones only and misses some. The table has some 790,000 clones, just under 75% seen once. General study points: When compared with the clonotypes that were shared by all four sorted-subset donors, the non-shared clonotypes turned out to have lower generation probabilities.

V was pared by 3 bases and J by 6 bases, with 8 bases between. The germline V gene encodes CDR1 KGHSH and CDR2 LQKENI. CDR3 length: 12 residues. Sequences were obtained from memory CD4+ T cells sorted from blood. The subset here: CD45RA-negative fraction. This TCR derives from a woman aged 25-40 years in good health. V is TRBV18 and J is TRBJ1-1; no clear D. The CDR3 DNA follows: TGTGCCAGCTCACCTTCAGAGGCTGAAGCTTTCTTT. Its protein is CASSPSEAEAFF.